Sequencing of this T cell receptor (beta chain) was carried out in a study of Ad26.COV2.S vaccination and SARS-CoV-2 variants. Study findings and constraints: Vaccine recipients and placebo recipients showed similar non-spike TCR breadth.

Using immunoSEQ multiplex PCR, the repertoire was profiled, and TCRdb retains in-frame clones only, with some absent. The data contain about 240,000 clones, roughly 90% of them seen just once; the ten biggest clones take up over 8.5%. Germline assignment: CDR1 MRHNA and CDR2 SNTAGT. The ends were cut back, 10 bases at V and 7 bases at J, with 4 bases in the middle. The length of the CDR3 is 8 residues. Sample treatment: over 15 received Ad26.COV2.S at low or high dose, single or two shots; several received placebo; per-sample allocation not given. Sample collection was performed on day 63 after the first vaccine or placebo injection. Wuhan-strain SARS-CoV-2 spike was expressed by the Ad26 vector that made up the vaccine. Remarks on this clone: Its antigen is as yet unknown.

This TCR was recovered from a person between 18 and 65 years old who received the Ad26.COV2.S COVID-19 vaccine or a placebo. Sample: peripheral blood, taken in a trial of Ad26.COV2.S vaccine versus placebo. The chain has TRBV6-4 and TRBJ1-2; D remains unclear. The CDR3: CATFGYTF. DNA for the CDR3: TGTGCCACGTTTGGCTACACCTTC.